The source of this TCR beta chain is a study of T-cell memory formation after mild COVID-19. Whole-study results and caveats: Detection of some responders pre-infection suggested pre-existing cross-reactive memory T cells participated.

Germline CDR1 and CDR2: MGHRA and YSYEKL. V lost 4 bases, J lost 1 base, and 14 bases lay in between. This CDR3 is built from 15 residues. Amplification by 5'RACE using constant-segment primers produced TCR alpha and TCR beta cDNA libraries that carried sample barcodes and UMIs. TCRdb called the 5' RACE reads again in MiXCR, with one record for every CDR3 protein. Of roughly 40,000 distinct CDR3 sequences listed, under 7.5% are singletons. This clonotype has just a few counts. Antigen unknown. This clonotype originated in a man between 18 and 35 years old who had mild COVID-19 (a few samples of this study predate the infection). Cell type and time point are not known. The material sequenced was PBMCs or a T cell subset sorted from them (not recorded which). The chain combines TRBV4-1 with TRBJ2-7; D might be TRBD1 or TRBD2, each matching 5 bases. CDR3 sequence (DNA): TGCGCCAGCAGCCCCCCCTCGTGGGGGTCCTACGAGCAGTACGTC. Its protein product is CASSPPSWGSYEQYV.